The 22 T cell receptor beta chains below all came from one sample that was sequenced in a study of blood T cell repertoires in COVID-19. Some clones are missing from TCRdb's copy, which holds only in-frame ones; the method was immunoSEQ multiplex PCR. The table lists roughly 14,000 clones, around 92% of them singletons. The material sequenced was peripheral blood. The receptors come from a human donor with active COVID-19. The donor label of this sample is uncertain.

V gene TRBV5-1 combines with J gene TRBJ2-5, with TRBD2 identical over 7 bases. This CDR3 has 13 residues. J lost 4 bases, V lost 0 bases, and 0 bases had no gene match. Germline V gene sequence: CDR1 SGHRS, CDR2 YFSETQ. CDR3 bases: TGCGCCAGCAGCTTGGGCGGGGGAGAGACCCAGTACTTC. As protein: CASSLGGGETQYF.

This clone was seen once. The chain joins TRBV14 to TRBJ1-2, with TRBD1 identical over 7 bases. The J segment lost 5 bases and the V segment lost 5 bases, leaving 5 bases of the junction unmatched. Germline-derived CDR1 and CDR2 are SGHDN and FVKESK. The CDR3 extends over 13 amino acids. The CDR3 spells CASSVDRQYGYTF. The CDR3 bases are TGTGCCAGCAGCGTGGACAGGCAGTATGGCTACACCTTC. Drawing the rest from reference TRBV14 and TRBJ1-2, the complete variable domain is EAGVTQFPSHSVIEKGQTVTLRCDPISGHDNLYWYRRVMGKEIKFLLHFVKESKQDESGMPNNRFLAERTGGTYSTLKVQPAELEDSGVYFCASSVDRQYGYTFGSGTRLTVV.

The rearrangement uses TRBV12-5 and TRBJ1-1; perhaps TRBD1 as D (6 bases). V lost 5 bases and J lost 0, with 10 bases in between. The CDR3 loop spans 14 amino acids. CDR1 and CDR2 (germline): LGHNT, FRNRAP. CDR3 in DNA: TGTGCTAGTGGTGGCGGACAGCTGAACACTGAAGCTTTCTTT. This translates into CASGGGQLNTEAFF.

The chain recombines TRBV5-8 with TRBJ2-1, with 8 positions matching TRBD1. This CDR3 contains 18 residues. Germline V lookup: CDR1 SGHTS, CDR2 YDEGEE. J was trimmed by 0 bases and V by 4 bases; bases with no gene match: 12. Written as DNA, the CDR3 is TGTGCCAGCAGCCGGACAGGGAAAACCACAAGCTCCTACAATGAGCAGTTCTTC. Translation: CASSRTGKTTSSYNEQFF.

The genes are TRBV28 and TRBJ2-2; 8 positions match TRBD2. The CDR3 sequence is 16 residues long. Trimming cost V 6 bases and J 2 bases; bases outside gene matches: 8. Germline CDR1 and CDR2: MDHEN and SYDVKM. CDR3 sequence reads: CASSYLTSGNTGELFF. The CDR3 DNA follows: TGTGCCAGCAGCTATTTAACTAGCGGCAACACCGGGGAGCTGTTTTTT.

This clone was seen once. The chain joins TRBV28 to TRBJ2-1, with a possible D match to TRBD1 (6 bases). Germline V gene data show CDR1 as MDHEN and CDR2 as SYDVKM. The length of the CDR3 is 17 residues. The germline V and J ends were trimmed by 5 bases and 1 base, with 18 bases remaining between them. The CDR3 DNA is TGTGCCAGCAGTGGGATCCAGGGGATCGGGTCCTACAATGAGCAGTTCTTC. This gives the protein CASSGIQGIGSYNEQFF.

The V call is TRBV11-3, the J call TRBJ2-5, with a possible D match to TRBD1 (6 bases). Per the germline V gene, CDR1 is SGHNT and CDR2 is YENEEA. The CDR3 covers 13 residues. Trimming cost V 1 base and J 3 bases, with 6 bases left between them. The CDR3 here is CASSLGQEETQYF. The CDR3, as DNA: TGTGCCAGCAGCTTAGGACAGGAAGAGACCCAGTACTTC.

This chain links TRBV15 with TRBJ1-4; possibly TRBD1 for D (5 bases). Trimming removed 9 bases at V and 1 base at J, with 15 bases between. CDR1 is LNHNV and CDR2 is YYDKDF in the germline V gene (reference sequence). This CDR3 comprises 15 residues. This CDR3 reads CATKSPQGTNEKLFF. In DNA form, the CDR3 reads TGTGCCACGAAATCACCGCAGGGAACTAATGAAAAACTGTTTTTT.

V usage is TRBV7-9 and J usage is TRBJ2-1; 7 bases map to TRBD2. V was clipped by 5 bases and J by 3 bases; unmatched bases: 7. Germline CDR1 SEHNR, CDR2 FQNEAQ (reference sequence). The CDR3 has 15 residues. The CDR3 reads CASSQGAGVYNEQFF. Here the CDR3 DNA reads TGTGCCAGCAGCCAAGGGGCGGGGGTCTACAATGAGCAGTTCTTC. Based on the CDR3 plus reference TRBV7-9 and TRBJ2-1, the full variable domain is DTGVSQNPRHKITKRGQNVTFRCDPISEHNRLYWYRQTLGQGPEFLTYFQNEAQLEKSRLLSDRFSAERPKGSFSTLEIQRTEQGDSAMYLCASSQGAGVYNEQFFGPGTRLTVL.

The chain combines TRBV12-3 or TRBV12-4 with TRBJ1-2; D possibly corresponds to TRBD1 (5 bases). The CDR3 has 11 amino acids. V was clipped by 5 bases and J by 5 bases, with 6 bases between them. Written as DNA, the CDR3 is TGTGCCAGCAGTACAGGATATGGCTACACCTTC. Translating gives CASSTGYGYTF.

The chain employs TRBV12-3 or TRBV12-4 and TRBJ1-1; the D gene is possibly TRBD1 (6 bases). Trimming cost V 5 bases and J 5 bases, with 12 bases left between them. CDR3 size: 13 residues. CDR3 in DNA: TGTGCCAGCAGTACCAACAGGGTTACTGAAGCTTTCTTT. Translated: CASSTNRVTEAFF.

The gene calls are TRBV9 and TRBJ2-7; the match to TRBD2 covers 7 bases. The CDR3 contains 15 residues. CDR1 SGDLS and CDR2 YYNGEE come from the germline V gene. Trimming took 3 bases from V and 0 from J; bases not matched to a gene: 6. In DNA, the CDR3 is TGTGCCAGCAGCGCCGGACTAGTCAACTCCTACGAGCAGTACTTC. This sequence encodes CASSAGLVNSYEQYF.

V gene TRBV5-1 combines with J gene TRBJ2-7; possible D gene TRBD1, 5 bases. V lost 2 bases and J lost 5, with 11 bases in between. Germline lookup yields CDR1 SGHRS and CDR2 YFSETQ. This CDR3 comprises 13 residues. CDR3 DNA sequence: TGCGCCAGCAGCTTTCAGGGCGAAGACGAGCAGTACTTC. This sequence encodes CASSFQGEDEQYF. Drawing the rest from reference TRBV5-1 and TRBJ2-7, the complete variable domain is KAGVTQTPRYLIKTRGQQVTLSCSPISGHRSVSWYQQTPGQGLQFLFEYFSETQRNKGNFPGRFSGRQFSNSRSEMNVSTLELGDSALYLCASSFQGEDEQYFGPGTRLTVT.

This chain joins TRBV11-3 and TRBJ2-1; TRBD2 matches 11 bases. The CDR3 consists of 16 residues. Germline V gives CDR1 SGHNT, CDR2 YENEEA. The junction had 3 bases not matched to a gene; V was cut back by 1 base and J by 4 bases. In nucleotides, the CDR3 is TGTGCCAGCAGCTTAGTTCTAGCGGGGGGATACAATGAGCAGTTCTTC. This gives the protein CASSLVLAGGYNEQFF.

The V call is TRBV3-1 (or the pseudogene TRBV3-2), the J call TRBJ1-6; D not resolved. The CDR3 is made up of 16 amino acids. Germline CDR1 reads LGHDT; CDR2 reads YNNKEL (reference sequence). Trimming left V 1 base short and J 9 bases short, with 16 bases between. This CDR3 reads CASSQAIGRFGSPLHF. The CDR3, as DNA: TGTGCCAGCAGCCAAGCTATCGGCAGGTTCGGTTCACCCCTCCACTTT.

This chain connects TRBV20-1 to TRBJ2-7; D not certain. CDR3 length: 11 residues. Germline V lookup: CDR1 DFQATT, CDR2 SNEGSKA (reference sequence). V was shortened by 2 bases and J by 4 bases, with 6 bases between the two germline ends. The CDR3 coding sequence is TGCAGTGCTAGATCCGGGTACGAGCAGTACTTC. Encoded protein: CSARSGYEQYF.

This chain joins TRBV18 and TRBJ1-1; TRBD1 is a possible D gene (5 bases). Looked up from germline, CDR1 is KGHSH and CDR2 is LQKENI. The V gene lost 0 bases and the J gene lost 0 bases, with 11 bases spanning the gap. CDR3 length: 16 residues. CDR3 coding DNA: TGTGCCAGCTCACCACCGAGTCCAGGGATGAACACTGAAGCTTTCTTT. It encodes CASSPPSPGMNTEAFF.

This rearrangement joins TRBV24-1 to TRBJ2-1; TRBD2 agrees at 11 bases. The V segment lost 9 bases and the J segment 6 bases; nucleotides outside the gene matches: 15. The CDR3 consists of 17 residues. Per germline, CDR1 KGHDR and CDR2 SFDVKD. The DNA for the CDR3 is TGTGCCACCGGTAGCGGGAGGGAACCGCACCGTAGCAATGAGCAGTTCTTC. Translating gives CATGSGREPHRSNEQFF.

This clone was counted a few times. The chain uses TRBV7-8 and TRBJ2-7; 9 nucleotides agree with TRBD1. There are 14 residues in the CDR3. J gave up 3 bases and V 0 bases, and 0 bases lay outside the gene matches. Germline assignment: CDR1 SGHVS and CDR2 FQNEAQ. The CDR3 loop reads CASSLATGGYEQYF. Here the CDR3 DNA reads TGTGCCAGCAGCTTAGCGACAGGGGGCTACGAGCAGTACTTC.

CDR3 sequence: CASSPRDFGANVLTF. The CDR3 DNA sequence: TGTGCCAGCAGCCCCAGGGATTTTGGGGCCAACGTCCTGACTTTC. The chain joins TRBV6-2 or TRBV6-3 to TRBJ2-6, with D possibly matching TRBD1 (5 bases). CDR3 length equals 15 residues. With 6 bases removed from V and 3 bases from J, the gap between germline ends came to 12 bases. Looked up from germline, CDR1 is MNHEY and CDR2 is SVGEGT.

The chain's CDR3 is CAWTGRDRGEGEQFF. The CDR3 region has the DNA TGTGCCTGGACTGGGCGGGACAGGGGGGAAGGCGAGCAGTTCTTC. V is TRBV30 and J is TRBJ2-1, with 11 bases fitting TRBD1. Germline CDR1 is GTSNPN and CDR2 is SVGIG (reference sequence). V was pared by 4 bases and J by 10 bases, with 12 bases of the junction left unmatched. CDR3 length equals 15 residues.

The chain links TRBV4-1 to TRBJ2-1, with unresolved D. Per the germline V gene, CDR1 is MGHRA and CDR2 is YSYEKL. Deletions cut 1 base from V and 0 bases from J, with 7 bases between. The CDR3 extends over 15 amino acids. This CDR3 is CASSQGAGSYNEQFF. For the CDR3, the DNA is TGCGCCAGCAGCCAAGGGGCAGGCTCCTACAATGAGCAGTTCTTC.